These 21 T cell receptor beta chains were all obtained from the same sample, sequenced in a study of cytomegalovirus exposure and HLA in healthy donors (dated by TCRdb to about 2017). The receptor library was made with the immunoSEQ multiplex PCR assay. A mixture of 60 forward primers for TCR Vbeta segments and 13 reverse primers for TCR Jbeta segments was used in the multiplex PCR. TCRdb limited this immuneACCESS table to in-frame rearrangements with V and J called. A share of clones is missing; checked studies link under half to unresolved V genes, and the rest is unexplained. Here the sample has some 180,000 clones; approximately 80% occur a single time. The ten largest clones take up roughly 1.4% of the sample. Sequencing input: PBMCs. All receptors come from a girl between 10 and 17 years old in good health and CMV-seropositive.

The CDR3 reads CASSLIREQPQHF. CDR3 coding DNA: TGTGCCAGCAGCTTAATCAGGGAACAGCCCCAGCATTTT. The chain employs TRBV7-2 and TRBJ1-5; tentative D call: TRBD1 (5 bases). Germline V gene lookup returns CDR1 SGHTA and CDR2 FQGNSA. V gave up 2 bases and J gave up 7 bases, with 9 bases separating them. CDR3 size: 13 residues.

The sample holds one count of this clone. This sequence joins TRBV5-1 and TRBJ1-5; 7 positions agree with TRBD1. The CDR3 loop spans 14 amino acids. Germline lookup yields CDR1 SGHRS and CDR2 YFSETQ. Losses at the gene ends were 2 bases for V and 2 bases for J; bases not matched to a gene: 1. In DNA, the CDR3 is TGCGCCAGCAGCTTAACAGGGGGCAATCAGCCCCAGCATTTT. It specifies CASSLTGGNQPQHF.

V is TRBV6-5 and J is TRBJ2-1; D uncertain. Trimming left V 2 bases short and J 9 bases short, with 17 bases between. Per germline, CDR1 MNHEY and CDR2 SVGAGI. The length of the CDR3 is 15 residues. CDR3 region: CASSYQSSTPGEQFF. CDR3 in DNA: TGTGCCAGCAGTTACCAATCGTCGACTCCTGGTGAGCAGTTCTTC.

In its sample, this clone was seen once. The chain recombines TRBV9 with TRBJ2-3; the D gene is possibly TRBD2 (7 bases). Trimming left V 4 bases short and J 5 bases short, with 23 bases between. Germline V lookup: CDR1 SGDLS, CDR2 YYNGEE. The CDR3 covers 17 residues. The CDR3 DNA is TGTGCCAGCAGCCTAAGGGCGGCGAGCGGGACAAAAGATACGCAGTATTTT. Protein product: CASSLRAASGTKDTQYF.

The chain links TRBV5-1 to TRBJ2-1; D ambiguous. Trimming stripped 1 base from V and 0 bases from J, with 8 bases between. Germline V gene data show CDR1 as SGHRS and CDR2 as YFSETQ. This CDR3 has 15 residues. The CDR3 DNA reads TGCGCCAGCAGCTTGTCGAGCTACTCCTACAATGAGCAGTTCTTC. This sequence encodes CASSLSSYSYNEQFF. Using reference TRBV5-1 and TRBJ2-1 for the parts outside the CDR3, the full variable domain is KAGVTQTPRYLIKTRGQQVTLSCSPISGHRSVSWYQQTPGQGLQFLFEYFSETQRNKGNFPGRFSGRQFSNSRSEMNVSTLELGDSALYLCASSLSSYSYNEQFFGPGTRLTVL.

This chain connects TRBV2 to TRBJ2-1; 8 bases line up with TRBD1. Trimming removed 11 bases from V and 7 bases from J; junction bases left unmatched: 10. Germline CDR1 SNHLY, CDR2 FYNNEI. The CDR3 extends over 13 amino acids. In DNA form, the CDR3 reads TGTGCCTCCAGACAGGGGTGGGGGAATGAGCAGTTCTTC. Protein sequence: CASRQGWGNEQFF.

This clone came up a few times. The chain links TRBV27 to TRBJ1-1; D is unresolved. Trimming removed 3 bases from V and 4 bases from J, with 9 bases in between. CDR1 MNHEY and CDR2 SMNVEV come from the germline V gene (reference sequence). The CDR3 length is 13 residues. CDR3 in amino acids: CASSFQQATEAFF. CDR3 nucleotide sequence: TGTGCCAGCAGTTTCCAGCAGGCCACTGAAGCTTTCTTT.

The genes are TRBV11-2 and TRBJ1-2, with a tentative D call TRBD1 (6 bases). The germline CDR1 and CDR2 sequences are SGHAT and FQNNGV. The CDR3 runs to 16 residues. Trimming pared 4 bases from V and 8 bases from J, leaving 23 bases between. The CDR3, as DNA: TGTGCCAGCAGCTACGATGTGGTCAGGGGACCTCGAGGCTACACCTTC. As protein: CASSYDVVRGPRGYTF.

The chain couples TRBV5-6 to TRBJ1-2, with a possible D match to TRBD1 (6 bases). Trimming removed 5 bases at V and 2 bases at J, with 13 bases between. The CDR3 has 14 amino acids. Germline V gives CDR1 SGHDT, CDR2 YYEEEE. The DNA for the CDR3 is TGTGCCAGCAGGACGACAGGATCCAACTATGGCTACACCTTC. It encodes CASRTTGSNYGYTF.

The chain employs TRBV11-2 and TRBJ2-3; D possibly corresponds to TRBD2 (6 bases). The CDR3 sequence is 15 residues long. Germline V gene data show CDR1 as SGHAT and CDR2 as FQNNGV. Trimming took 1 base from V and 6 from J, leaving 14 bases between them. The DNA for the CDR3 is TGTGCCAGCAGCTTAGTGGGACTCATCACGGATACGCAGTATTTT. As protein: CASSLVGLITDTQYF. Filled out from reference TRBV11-2 and TRBJ2-3, the complete variable domain reads EAGVAQSPRYKIIEKRQSVAFWCNPISGHATLYWYQQILGQGPKLLIQFQNNGVVDDSQLPKDRFSAERLKGVDSTLKIQPAKLEDSAVYLCASSLVGLITDTQYFGPGTRLTVL.

The chain combines TRBV7-8 with TRBJ2-7; 14 bases are a match to TRBD2. The CDR3 has 16 amino acids. The V segment lost 5 bases and the J segment 3 bases; nucleotides outside the gene matches: 6. The germline CDR1 and CDR2 sequences are SGHVS and FQNEAQ. CDR3: CASSMGLAGVGYEQYF. CDR3 nucleotides: TGTGCCAGCAGCATGGGACTAGCGGGAGTGGGCTACGAGCAGTACTTC.

The rearrangement links TRBV5-8 to TRBJ2-3; 12 nucleotides line up with TRBD1. CDR1 and CDR2 from the germline V gene are SGHTS and YDEGEE. V trimming: 3 bases; J trimming: 4 bases; junction bases outside the gene matches: 6. The CDR3 has 16 amino acids. The CDR3 coding sequence is TGTGCCAGCAGCTCGGGACAGGGGGCCGAGGCAGATACGCAGTATTTT. Its protein product is CASSSGQGAEADTQYF.

This chain joins TRBV13 and TRBJ2-3; D is unresolved. Germline V gene sequence: CDR1 PRHDT, CDR2 FYEKMQ (reference sequence). V shed 0 bases and J shed 1 base, with 8 bases lying between them. CDR3 size: 15 residues. CDR3: CASSLGPPGTDTQYF. CDR3 nucleotides: TGTGCCAGCAGCTTAGGGCCCCCGGGCACAGATACGCAGTATTTT. The entire variable domain, with the rest obtained from reference TRBV13 and TRBJ2-3, is as follows: AAGVIQSPRHLIKEKRETATLKCYPIPRHDTVYWYQQGPGQDPQFLISFYEKMQSDKGSIPDRFSAQQFSDYHSELNMSSLELGDSALYFCASSLGPPGTDTQYFGPGTRLTVL.

This chain connects TRBV27 to TRBJ2-3; TRBD1 is a possible D gene (5 bases). The V end lost 6 bases, the J end lost 5 bases, and 24 bases lay between the germline ends. CDR1 is MNHEY and CDR2 is SMNVEV in the germline V gene (reference sequence). This CDR3 spans 17 amino acids. The CDR3 DNA reads TGTGCCAGCAGCCTCACAGGCAGCCCTCTCCACGGAGATACGCAGTATTTT. Protein product: CASSLTGSPLHGDTQYF.

The CDR3 loop is CASSASGGLFHEQYF. The DNA of the CDR3 is TGTGCCAGCAGTGCCTCAGGGGGACTATTCCACGAGCAGTACTTC. The V gene is TRBV6-4, the J gene TRBJ2-7; the D call may be TRBD1 or TRBD2 (7 bases each). Per the germline V gene, CDR1 is MRHNA and CDR2 is SNTAGT. Trimming shortened V by 4 bases and J by 5 bases, and 18 bases separated the two germline ends. The CDR3 has 15 residues.

This clone came up once. The chain employs TRBV7-3 and TRBJ2-1, with 10 positions matching TRBD2. Looked up from germline, CDR1 is SGHTA and CDR2 is FQGTGA. This CDR3 has 15 residues. J gave up 6 bases and V 5 bases, and 7 bases lay outside the gene matches. CDR3 residues: CASSLPGLASNEQFF. CDR3 coding DNA: TGTGCCAGCAGCCTACCGGGACTAGCGTCCAATGAGCAGTTCTTC.

The rearrangement joins TRBV6-5 to TRBJ2-1; 10 bases match TRBD2. This CDR3 is 14 amino acids long. The trim removed 6 bases at V and 10 bases at J, leaving 9 bases unmatched. Germline V gives CDR1 MNHEY, CDR2 SVGAGI. Written as DNA, the CDR3 is TGTGCCAGCAGGACCGGGACTAGCGCCAGGGAGCAGTTCTTC. Amino acids: CASRTGTSAREQFF.

This clone was observed once. The chain carries TRBV6-1 and TRBJ1-4, with D perhaps matching TRBD1 (6 bases). Germline-derived CDR1 and CDR2 are MNHNS and SASEGT. V was pared by 8 bases and J by 8 bases, with 18 bases between. The CDR3 length is 14 residues. The DNA of the CDR3 is TGTGCCAGCCGGGAGGTACAGGGAGGAGAAAAACTGTTTTTT. Amino acids: CASREVQGGEKLFF.

The rearrangement links TRBV5-5 to TRBJ2-5; 13 bases line up with TRBD2. The trim removed 2 bases at V and 5 bases at J, leaving 6 bases unmatched. The CDR3 is 16 residues long. Germline V gene lookup returns CDR1 SGHKS and CDR2 YYEKEE (reference sequence). CDR3 region: CASSFGLAGAGETQYF. In DNA, the CDR3 is TGTGCCAGCAGCTTCGGACTAGCGGGAGCGGGGGAGACCCAGTACTTC.

This chain uses TRBV6-4 with TRBJ2-1; 7 positions agree with TRBD2. Germline CDR1 reads MRHNA; CDR2 reads SNTAGT. Trimming took 3 bases from V and 7 from J; bases not matched to a gene: 12. The CDR3 has 16 amino acids. The CDR3 loop reads CASSDGGGRAKNEQFF. The DNA for the CDR3 is TGTGCCAGCAGTGATGGTGGTGGGAGGGCCAAGAATGAGCAGTTCTTC.

The chain has TRBV13 and TRBJ1-5; unclear D gene. The germline V gene has CDR1 PRHDT and CDR2 FYEKMQ (reference sequence). The CDR3 runs to 14 residues. V was clipped by 5 bases and J by 4 bases, with 12 bases between them. In DNA form, the CDR3 reads TGTGCCAGCAGCCGCGGGCAGGCTAATCAGCCCCAGCATTTT. Translation: CASSRGQANQPQHF.